Listed here are 7 T cell receptor beta chains from one sample, sequenced in a study of T cell repertoires in aging, cancer and after chemotherapy. The template was genomic DNA from peripheral blood, not RNA. Rearranged V-D-J TRB sequences were amplified with a mixed TRB-A/B primer pool. MiXCR was run by TCRdb on the multiplex PCR reads, yielding one entry per CDR3 protein. The profile covers several thousand distinct CDR3 sequences, with 35% to 55% appearing a single time and 6% to 7% taken by the ten largest. Source material: blood. The receptors stem from a human donor with a blood cancer.

The genes are TRBV19 and TRBJ2-6; D is perhaps TRBD1 (6 bases). The germline V gene encodes CDR1 LNHDA and CDR2 SQIVND (reference sequence). The germline V and J ends were trimmed by 5 bases and 2 bases, with 7 bases remaining between them. CDR3 length: 14 residues. CDR3 region: CASSEGAGANVLTF. For the CDR3, the DNA is TGTGCCAGTAGTGAGGGGGCTGGGGCCAACGTCCTGACTTTC.

As regards this clonotype: An end of the junction does not agree with germline; a read error may underlie this. The V and J genes are TRBV10-3 and TRBJ2-1; 11 bases map to TRBD2. Germline CDR1 reads ENHRY; CDR2 reads SYGVKD. This CDR3 region has 14 residues. CDR3 residues: CAIRMRLAGNEQFF. The CDR3 bases are TGTGCCATCAGGATGAGACTAGCGGGGAATGAGCAGTTCTTT.

The chain links TRBV6-1 to TRBJ2-1; the match to TRBD2 covers 8 bases. The CDR3 covers 15 residues. V shed 2 bases and J 7 bases; nucleotides not matched to a gene: 7. Looked up from germline, CDR1 is MNHNS and CDR2 is SASEGT. The CDR3 DNA sequence: TGTGCCAGCAGTGAATTATCCCCGGGGGGGAATGAGCAGTTCTTC. Amino acids: CASSELSPGGNEQFF.

This clonotype is a singleton in its sample. The chain recombines TRBV10-3 with TRBJ2-2; D is unresolved. Germline V gene sequence: CDR1 ENHRY, CDR2 SYGVKD. Trimming removed 6 bases from V and 7 bases from J, with 9 bases in between. This CDR3 has 12 residues. CDR3 coding DNA: TGTGCCATCAGGACATGGTTCGGGGAGCTGTTTTTT. Its protein is CAIRTWFGELFF.

J is TRBJ2-7 and V is TRBV6-2 or TRBV6-3; the D call may be TRBD1 or TRBD2 (5 bases each). The CDR3 is 14 amino acids. V was clipped by 2 bases and J by 0 bases, with 8 bases between them. The germline V gene encodes CDR1 MNHEY and CDR2 SVGEGT. The DNA for the CDR3 is TGTGCCAGCAGTTACGGGGGTGCCTCCTACGAGCAGTACTTC. It is translated as CASSYGGASYEQYF.

About this clonotype itself: A much bigger clone sits one base away, suggesting this may be a read error. This CDR3 is CSVSSGIDTQYF. In DNA, the CDR3 is TGCAGCGTATCCTCAGGGATCGATACGCAGTATTTT. The chain links TRBV29-1 to TRBJ2-3; tentatively, D is TRBD1 (5 bases). Trimming shortened V by 6 bases and J by 6 bases, and 13 bases separated the two germline ends. The CDR3 contains 12 residues. From germline, CDR1 is SQVTM and CDR2 ANQGSEA.

The CDR3 here is CASSRRGYNSPLHF. The CDR3 DNA sequence: TGTGCCAGCAGTCGCAGGGGGTATAATTCACCCCTCCACTTT. The J gene is TRBJ1-6, the V gene TRBV5-6; 7 bases fit TRBD1. The germline gives CDR1 SGHDT, CDR2 YYEEEE. The CDR3 consists of 14 residues. Losses at the gene ends were 5 bases for V and 4 bases for J; bases not matched to a gene: 3.